The clone carrying this T cell receptor beta chain was counted a few times. Only in-frame clones appear in the TCRdb table, and some are missing; sequencing was by immunoSEQ multiplex PCR. The sample lists some 640,000 clones, about 87% occurring once. The data are from a study of shared T cell receptors in the human thymus. The same sample was also studied in work on human thymus T cells. Turning to that study: The donor group consisted of healthy Finnish infants who were having corrective surgery for congenital heart defects. It was from resections taken during corrective heart surgery that the thymus tissue came. V and J gene usage appeared biased in thymic and blood repertoires. Thymic repertoires of unrelated individuals were reported in related research to overlap highly.

Source material: thymocytes. The receptor was derived from a boy in the first two years of life with a congenital heart defect.

The CDR3 bases are TGTGCCAGTAGTCCGAACCTAATCTACGAGCAGTACTTC. It translates to CASSPNLIYEQYF. The rearrangement links TRBV19 to TRBJ2-7; no definite D call. CDR3 length: 13 amino acids. Germline V gene lookup returns CDR1 LNHDA and CDR2 SQIVND (reference sequence). Trimming shortened V by 5 bases and J by 3 bases, and 11 bases separated the two germline ends.